This TCR beta chain was identified in a study of blood T cell repertoires in COVID-19. Whole-study context: Specimens from acute and convalescent COVID-19 originated in the United States, Italy and Spain.

Per the original data handling: Reference gene primer amplification gave nucleated cell count estimates. Assay: immunoSEQ multiplex PCR; the TCRdb copy retains only in-frame clones and omits some. V, J and clone size reflect that table, while D and trimming were determined from the DNA. This table has some 310,000 clones, over 75% appearing once. The count of this clone is one. Sequenced: peripheral blood. This clonotype originated in a man aged 50 to 60 with active or convalescent COVID-19.

Here the CDR3 reads CASSLTRDRFAAGNTIYF. DNA of the CDR3: TGTGCCAGCAGCTTAACCCGGGACAGGTTTGCCGCTGGAAACACCATATATTTT. The chain combines TRBV7-9 with TRBJ1-3; 8 nucleotides agree with TRBD1. The CDR3 contains 18 residues. V was clipped by 2 bases and J by 2 bases; unmatched bases: 11. The germline CDR1 and CDR2 sequences are SEHNR and FQNEAQ (reference sequence).